The 5 T cell receptor beta chains below come from one sample, sequenced in a study of neurological immune-mediated disorders. TCRdb reanalysed the 5' RACE reads using MiXCR and keeps one entry per CDR3 protein. The sample has almost 85,000 distinct CDR3 sequences, about 2.5% seen once. Source material: PBMCs. These receptors were taken from a woman in her twenties or thirties with multiple sclerosis.

In its sample, this clonotype was seen many times. The chain couples TRBV6-6 to TRBJ2-7; D is possibly TRBD2 (5 bases). Germline assignment: CDR1 MNHNY and CDR2 SVGAGI (reference sequence). Between the trimmed V and J ends, which lost 5 bases and 0 bases, there was a span of 17 bases. This CDR3 has 16 amino acids. In DNA form, the CDR3 reads TGTGCCAGCAGTGACTTGTGGCGGGCGAACTCCTACGAGCAGTACTTC. Translating it yields CASSDLWRANSYEQYF.

As to this clonotype: This may come from a read error, since a much larger clone is one base off. This chain connects TRBV20-1 to TRBJ2-5; 10 bases fit TRBD2. The J segment lost 5 bases and the V segment lost 6 bases, leaving 6 bases of the junction unmatched. Germline CDR1 and CDR2: DFQATT and SNEGSKA (reference sequence). The CDR3 totals 13 residues. CDR3 region: CSANGTSVETQYF. The CDR3 nucleotides read TGCAGTGCGAACGGGACTAGCGTTGAGACCCAGTACTTC.

This clonotype was counted at least ten times. The V call is TRBV20-1, the J call TRBJ2-1; 7 bases agree with TRBD1. J lost 5 bases, V lost 6 bases, and 13 bases had no gene match. The CDR3 sequence is 15 residues long. Per the germline V gene, CDR1 is DFQATT and CDR2 is SNEGSKA (reference sequence). CDR3 DNA sequence: TGCAGTGCGCATGCTATTGGGACAGAACACAATGAGCAGTTCTTC. The encoded protein is CSAHAIGTEHNEQFF.

This clonotype was detected ten times or more. The chain has TRBV7-6 and TRBJ1-4; TRBD1 is a possible D gene (5 bases). Per the germline V gene, CDR1 is SGHVS and CDR2 is FNYEAQ. V was clipped by 1 base and J by 8 bases, with 14 bases between them. CDR3 length equals 15 residues. The CDR3 here is CASSLGVGREEKLFF. The CDR3 nucleotides read TGTGCCAGCAGCTTAGGGGTGGGGCGAGAGGAAAAACTGTTTTTT. Full variable domain (remainder filled in from reference TRBV7-6 and TRBJ1-4): GAGVSQSPRYKVTKRGQDVALRCDPISGHVSLYWYRQALGQGPEFLTYFNYEAQQDKSGLPNDRFSAERPEGSISTLTIQRTEQRDSAMYRCASSLGVGREEKLFFGSGTQLSVL.

This clonotype was seen many times. The rearrangement uses TRBV12-3 or TRBV12-4 and TRBJ1-1; no definite D call. This CDR3 region has 13 residues. V lost 7 bases and J lost 3, with 12 bases in between. CDR3 bases: TGTGCCAGCACTAAGGGCGGATACACTGAAGCTTTCTTT. Translating gives CASTKGGYTEAFF.